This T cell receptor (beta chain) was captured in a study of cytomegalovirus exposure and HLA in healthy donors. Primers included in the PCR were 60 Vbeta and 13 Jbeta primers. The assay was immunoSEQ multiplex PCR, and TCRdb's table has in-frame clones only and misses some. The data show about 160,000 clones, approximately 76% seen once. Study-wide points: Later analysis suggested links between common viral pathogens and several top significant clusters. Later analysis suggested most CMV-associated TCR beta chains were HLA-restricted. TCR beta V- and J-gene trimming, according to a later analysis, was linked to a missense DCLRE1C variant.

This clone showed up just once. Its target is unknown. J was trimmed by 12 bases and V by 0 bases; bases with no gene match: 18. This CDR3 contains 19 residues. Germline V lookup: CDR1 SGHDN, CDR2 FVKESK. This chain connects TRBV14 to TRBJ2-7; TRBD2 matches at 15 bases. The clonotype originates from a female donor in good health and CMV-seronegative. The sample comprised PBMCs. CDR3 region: CASSQDGTSGRPRLKLWYF. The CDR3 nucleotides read TGTGCCAGCAGCCAAGACGGGACTAGCGGGAGGCCACGGCTTAAACTGTGGTACTTC. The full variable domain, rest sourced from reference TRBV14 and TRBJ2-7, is EAGVTQFPSHSVIEKGQTVTLRCDPISGHDNLYWYRRVMGKEIKFLLHFVKESKQDESGMPNNRFLAERTGGTYSTLKVQPAELEDSGVYFCASSQDGTSGRPRLKLWYFGPGTRLTVT.